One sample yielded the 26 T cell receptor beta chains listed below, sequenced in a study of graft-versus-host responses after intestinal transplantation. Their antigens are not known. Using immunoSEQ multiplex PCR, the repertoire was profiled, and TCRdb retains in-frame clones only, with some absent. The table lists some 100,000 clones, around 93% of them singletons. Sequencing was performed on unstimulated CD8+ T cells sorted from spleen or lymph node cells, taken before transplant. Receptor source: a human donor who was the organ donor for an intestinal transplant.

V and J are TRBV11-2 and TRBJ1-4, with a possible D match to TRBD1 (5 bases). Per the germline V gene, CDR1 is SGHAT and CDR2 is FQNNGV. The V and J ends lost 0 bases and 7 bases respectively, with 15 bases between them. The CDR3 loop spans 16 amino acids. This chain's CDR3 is CASSLDGGTTGEKLFF. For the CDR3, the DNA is TGTGCCAGCAGCTTAGATGGTGGGACTACGGGTGAAAAACTGTTTTTT.

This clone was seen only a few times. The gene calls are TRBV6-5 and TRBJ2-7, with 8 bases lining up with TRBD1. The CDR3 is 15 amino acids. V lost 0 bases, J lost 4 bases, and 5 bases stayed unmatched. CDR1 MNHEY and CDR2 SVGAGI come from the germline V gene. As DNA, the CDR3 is TGTGCCAGCAGTTACTCGTTTCAGGGGGCGTACGAGCAGTACTTC. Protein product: CASSYSFQGAYEQYF.

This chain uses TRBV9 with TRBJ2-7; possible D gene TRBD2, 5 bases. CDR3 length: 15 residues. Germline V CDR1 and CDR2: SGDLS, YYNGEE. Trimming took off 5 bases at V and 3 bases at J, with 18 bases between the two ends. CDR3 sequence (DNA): TGTGCCAGCAGGGATCAAGGGAGCGGATACTACGAGCAGTACTTC. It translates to CASRDQGSGYYEQYF.

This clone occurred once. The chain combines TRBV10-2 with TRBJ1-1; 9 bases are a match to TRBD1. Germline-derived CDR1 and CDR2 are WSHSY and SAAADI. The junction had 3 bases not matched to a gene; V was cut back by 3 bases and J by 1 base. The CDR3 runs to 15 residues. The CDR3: CASSDGTGWNTEAFF. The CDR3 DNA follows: TGCGCCAGCAGTGATGGGACAGGGTGGAACACTGAAGCTTTCTTT.

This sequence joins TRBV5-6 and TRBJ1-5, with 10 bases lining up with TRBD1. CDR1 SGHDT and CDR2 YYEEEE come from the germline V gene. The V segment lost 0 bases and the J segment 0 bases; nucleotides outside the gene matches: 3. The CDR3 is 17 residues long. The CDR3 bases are TGTGCCAGCAGCTTGGGACAGGGGGCATATAGCAATCAGCCCCAGCATTTT. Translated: CASSLGQGAYSNQPQHF.

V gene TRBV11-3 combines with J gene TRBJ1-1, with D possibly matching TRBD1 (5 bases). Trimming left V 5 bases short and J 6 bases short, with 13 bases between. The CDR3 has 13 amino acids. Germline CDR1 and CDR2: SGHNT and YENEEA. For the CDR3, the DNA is TGTGCCAGCAGCCAAGGGGCTTCCGCTGAAGCTTTCTTT. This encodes CASSQGASAEAFF.

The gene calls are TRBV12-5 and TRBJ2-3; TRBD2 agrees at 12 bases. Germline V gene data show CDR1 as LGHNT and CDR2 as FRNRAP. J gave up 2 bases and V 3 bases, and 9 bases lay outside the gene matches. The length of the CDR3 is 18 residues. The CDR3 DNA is TGTGCTAGTGGTTTTCCTAGCGGGGGGGACAGGGACACAGATACGCAGTATTTT. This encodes CASGFPSGGDRDTDTQYF.

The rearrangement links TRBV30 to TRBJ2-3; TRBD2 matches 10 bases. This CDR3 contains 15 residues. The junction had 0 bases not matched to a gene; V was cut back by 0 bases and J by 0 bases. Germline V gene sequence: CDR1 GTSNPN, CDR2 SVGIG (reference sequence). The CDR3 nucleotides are TGTGCCTGGAGTGTACTAGCGGGGAGCACAGATACGCAGTATTTT. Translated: CAWSVLAGSTDTQYF.

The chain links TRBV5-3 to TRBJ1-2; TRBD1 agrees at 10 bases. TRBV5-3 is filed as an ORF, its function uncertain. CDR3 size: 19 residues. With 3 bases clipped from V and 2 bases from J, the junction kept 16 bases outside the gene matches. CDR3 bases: TGTGCCAGAAGCTCGAACTATCCGGGACAGGGGTCCGGGAACTATGGCTACACCTTC. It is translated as CARSSNYPGQGSGNYGYTF.

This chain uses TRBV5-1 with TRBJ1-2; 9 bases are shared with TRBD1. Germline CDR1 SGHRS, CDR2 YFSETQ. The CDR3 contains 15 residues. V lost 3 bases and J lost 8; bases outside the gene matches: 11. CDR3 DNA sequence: TGCGCCAGCAGCTCCACGGACAGGGGAGTGAGGGGCTACACCTTC. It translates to CASSSTDRGVRGYTF.

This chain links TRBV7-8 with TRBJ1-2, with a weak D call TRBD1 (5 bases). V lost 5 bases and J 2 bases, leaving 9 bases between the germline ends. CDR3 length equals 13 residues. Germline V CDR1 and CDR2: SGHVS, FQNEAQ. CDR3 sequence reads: CASSPGQNYGYTF. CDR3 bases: TGTGCCAGCAGCCCAGGGCAGAACTATGGCTACACCTTC.

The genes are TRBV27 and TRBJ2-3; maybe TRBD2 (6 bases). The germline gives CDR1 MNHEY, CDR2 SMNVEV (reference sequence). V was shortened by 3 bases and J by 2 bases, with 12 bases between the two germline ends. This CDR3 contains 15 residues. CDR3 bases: TGTGCCAGCAGTTTCAGTGCGGGGCTCACAGATACGCAGTATTTT. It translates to CASSFSAGLTDTQYF.

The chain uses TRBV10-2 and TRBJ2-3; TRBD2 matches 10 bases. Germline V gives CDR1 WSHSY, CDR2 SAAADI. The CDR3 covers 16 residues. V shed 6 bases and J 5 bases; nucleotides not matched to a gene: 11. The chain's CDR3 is CASSDLSGGARDTQYF. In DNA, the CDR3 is TGCGCCAGCAGCGATTTAAGCGGGGGGGCAAGAGATACGCAGTATTTT.

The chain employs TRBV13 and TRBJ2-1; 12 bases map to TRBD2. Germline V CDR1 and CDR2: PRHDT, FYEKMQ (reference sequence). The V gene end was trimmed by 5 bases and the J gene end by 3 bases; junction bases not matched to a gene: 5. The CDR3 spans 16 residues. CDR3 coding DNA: TGTGCCAGCAGCACACCGGGACTAGCGGGCTACAATGAGCAGTTCTTC. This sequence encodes CASSTPGLAGYNEQFF.

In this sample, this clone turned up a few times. The CDR3 loop reads CASSLAGGEKLFF. The CDR3 region has the DNA TGTGCCAGCAGCTTAGCAGGTGGAGAAAAACTGTTTTTT. The rearrangement joins TRBV13 to TRBJ1-4; D not certain. V was pared by 1 base and J by 8 bases, with 8 bases between. The CDR3 loop spans 13 amino acids. Germline CDR1 reads PRHDT; CDR2 reads FYEKMQ (reference sequence).

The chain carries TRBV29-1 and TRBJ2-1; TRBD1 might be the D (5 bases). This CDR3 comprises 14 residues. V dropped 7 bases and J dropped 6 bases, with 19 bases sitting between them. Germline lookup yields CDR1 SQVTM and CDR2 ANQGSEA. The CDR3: CSADQGDWFNEQFF. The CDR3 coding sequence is TGCAGCGCGGATCAGGGCGATTGGTTCAATGAGCAGTTCTTC.

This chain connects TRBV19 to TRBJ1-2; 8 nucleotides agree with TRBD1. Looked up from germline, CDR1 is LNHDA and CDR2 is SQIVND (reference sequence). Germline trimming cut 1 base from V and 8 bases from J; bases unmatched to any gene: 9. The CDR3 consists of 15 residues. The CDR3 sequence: CASSIVPLDRDGYTF. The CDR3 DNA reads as TGTGCCAGTAGTATAGTCCCCCTGGACAGGGACGGCTACACCTTC.

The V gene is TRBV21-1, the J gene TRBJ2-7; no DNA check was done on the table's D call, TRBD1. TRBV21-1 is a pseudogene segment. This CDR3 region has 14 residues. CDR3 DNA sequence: TGTGCCAGCAGCCAACTACAGGGGCCCTACGAGCAGTACTTC. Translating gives CASSQLQGPYEQYF.

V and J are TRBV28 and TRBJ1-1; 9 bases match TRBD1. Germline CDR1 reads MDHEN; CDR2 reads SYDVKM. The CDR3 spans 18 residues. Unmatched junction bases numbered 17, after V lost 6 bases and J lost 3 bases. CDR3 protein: CASSVSPGQGILDTEAFF. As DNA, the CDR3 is TGTGCCAGCAGCGTTTCTCCGGGACAGGGTATCTTGGACACTGAAGCTTTCTTT.

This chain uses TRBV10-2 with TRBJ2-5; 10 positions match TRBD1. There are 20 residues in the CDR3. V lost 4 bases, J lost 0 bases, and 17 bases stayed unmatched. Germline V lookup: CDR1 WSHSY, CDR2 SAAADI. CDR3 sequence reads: CASSVNFGVRTGGNQETQYF. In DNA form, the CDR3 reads TGCGCCAGCAGTGTCAACTTTGGGGTTCGGACAGGGGGGAACCAAGAGACCCAGTACTTC.

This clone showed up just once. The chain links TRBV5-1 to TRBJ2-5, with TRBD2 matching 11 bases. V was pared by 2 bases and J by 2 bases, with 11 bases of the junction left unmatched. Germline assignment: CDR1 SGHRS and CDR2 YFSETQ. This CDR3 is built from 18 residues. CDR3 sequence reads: CASSFGTSGFFSQETQYF. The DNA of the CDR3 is TGCGCCAGCAGCTTCGGGACTAGCGGTTTTTTTTCTCAAGAGACCCAGTACTTC. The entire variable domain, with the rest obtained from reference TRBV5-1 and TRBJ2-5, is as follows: KAGVTQTPRYLIKTRGQQVTLSCSPISGHRSVSWYQQTPGQGLQFLFEYFSETQRNKGNFPGRFSGRQFSNSRSEMNVSTLELGDSALYLCASSFGTSGFFSQETQYFGPGTRLLVL.

The CDR3 coding sequence is TGCAGCGTTGGCCTGGGCAGGGCCCAAGAGACCCAGTACTTC. Translation gives CSVGLGRAQETQYF. The chain is built from TRBV29-1 and TRBJ2-5, with a tentative D call TRBD1 (5 bases). The CDR3 sequence is 14 residues long. Looked up from germline, CDR1 is SQVTM and CDR2 is ANQGSEA. Trimming took 4 bases from V and 1 from J, leaving 13 bases between them.

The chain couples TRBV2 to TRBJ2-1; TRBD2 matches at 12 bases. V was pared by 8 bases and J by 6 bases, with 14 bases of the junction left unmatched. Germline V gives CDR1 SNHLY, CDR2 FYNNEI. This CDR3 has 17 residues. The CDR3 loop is CASGANLAGGIINEQFF. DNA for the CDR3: TGTGCCAGCGGTGCCAACCTAGCGGGAGGGATCATCAATGAGCAGTTCTTC.

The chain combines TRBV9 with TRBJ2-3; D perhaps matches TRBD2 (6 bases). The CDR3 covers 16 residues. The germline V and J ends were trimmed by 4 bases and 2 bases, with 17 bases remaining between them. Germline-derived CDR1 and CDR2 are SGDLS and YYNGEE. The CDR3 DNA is TGTGCCAGCAGCCATCGACTCGGGGGTCCCACAGATACGCAGTATTTT. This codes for CASSHRLGGPTDTQYF.

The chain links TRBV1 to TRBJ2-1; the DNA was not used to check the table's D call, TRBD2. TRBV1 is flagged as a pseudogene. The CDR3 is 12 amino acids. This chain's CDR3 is CTSSHPGGSQFF. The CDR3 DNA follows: TGCACCAGCAGCCACCCGGGGGGCTCTCAGTTCTTC.

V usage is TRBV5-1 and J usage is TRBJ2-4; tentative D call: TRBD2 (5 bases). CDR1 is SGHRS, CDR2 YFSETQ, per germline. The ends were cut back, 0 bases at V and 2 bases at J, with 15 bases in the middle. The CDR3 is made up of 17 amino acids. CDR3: CASSLDSREIPKNIQYF. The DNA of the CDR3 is TGCGCCAGCAGCTTGGATTCGAGGGAAATTCCCAAAAACATTCAGTACTTC.